Listed below are T cell receptor beta chains from one sample, sequenced in a study of T-cell memory formation after mild COVID-19. One entry per CDR3 protein, called by TCRdb with MiXCR from the 5' RACE reads. This sample has about 150,000 distinct CDR3 sequences, with approximately 25% found just once. Sequenced input: PBMCs or a T cell subset sorted from them (not recorded which). The source of these receptors is an adult woman who had mild COVID-19 (a few samples of this study predate the infection). Cell type and time point are not known. CDR3s include the opening cysteine and the closing phenylalanine or tryptophan. The D gene is left open where the match is weak. Expanded clones are given a class, and other clones once, few, many or no size at all.

V gene: TRBV12-3/TRBV12-4
J gene: TRBJ2-7
clone size: few
CDR3 length: 13
D gene: -
CDR3 protein: CASSSHPNSEQYF
CDR3 DNA: TGTGCCAGCAGTTCTCACCCGAACAGCGAGCAGTACTTC

V gene: TRBV20-1
J gene: TRBJ2-1
clone size: few
CDR3 length: 14
D gene: TRBD2
CDR3 protein: CSARSSGRVTEQFF
CDR3 DNA: TGCAGTGCTAGATCTAGCGGGAGGGTTACGGAGCAGTTCTTC

V gene: TRBV28
J gene: TRBJ1-3
clone size: many
CDR3 length: 14
D gene: -
CDR3 protein: CATSFRGTGNTIYF
CDR3 DNA: TGTGCCACCAGTTTTCGGGGAACTGGAAACACCATATATTTT

V gene: TRBV12-3/TRBV12-4
J gene: TRBJ2-7
clone size: few
CDR3 length: 12
D gene: -
CDR3 protein: CASSFAGDEQYF
CDR3 DNA: TGTGCCAGCAGTTTTGCGGGCGACGAGCAGTACTTC

V gene: TRBV21-1
J gene: TRBJ2-1
clone size: few
CDR3 length: 13
D gene: -
CDR3 protein: CASSAGRSNEQFF
CDR3 DNA: TGTGCCAGCAGCGCGGGACGGAGCAATGAGCAGTTCTTC

V gene: TRBV7-9
J gene: TRBJ2-1
clone size: few
CDR3 length: 16
D gene: TRBD1
CDR3 protein: CASSQRIRTGFGEQFF
CDR3 DNA: TGTGCCAGCAGCCAGCGGATCAGGACAGGGTTCGGTGAGCAGTTCTTC

V gene: TRBV7-3
J gene: TRBJ2-1
clone size: -
CDR3 length: 15
D gene: TRBD2
CDR3 protein: CASSSGTSGRSAQFF
CDR3 DNA: TGTGCCAGCAGCTCCGGGACTAGCGGGAGGTCAGCGCAGTTCTTC

V gene: TRBV5-1
J gene: TRBJ1-1
clone size: -
CDR3 length: 15
D gene: -
CDR3 protein: CASSEGDGGPFEAFF
CDR3 DNA: TGCGCCAGCAGTGAAGGGGATGGAGGGCCTTTCGAAGCTTTCTTT

V gene: TRBV6-5
J gene: TRBJ1-1
clone size: few
CDR3 length: 14
D gene: -
CDR3 protein: CASSYGQGWTEAFF
CDR3 DNA: TGTGCCAGCAGTTACGGGCAGGGGTGGACTGAAGCTTTCTTT

V gene: TRBV7-3
J gene: TRBJ2-1
clone size: many
CDR3 length: 18
D gene: TRBD1
CDR3 protein: CASSSRLTGTGAYNEQFF
CDR3 DNA: TGTGCCAGCAGCTCCCGCCTTACCGGGACAGGGGCCTACAATGAGCAGTTCTTC

V gene: TRBV7-9
J gene: TRBJ1-1
clone size: -
CDR3 length: 14
D gene: -
CDR3 protein: CASSFQSIRGEAFF
CDR3 DNA: TGTGCCAGCAGCTTTCAGTCAATAAGGGGGGAAGCTTTCTTT

V gene: TRBV7-6
J gene: TRBJ2-3
clone size: few
CDR3 length: 14
D gene: -
CDR3 protein: CASSEQGIGDTQYF
CDR3 DNA: TGTGCCAGCAGCGAACAGGGAATAGGGGATACGCAGTATTTT

V gene: TRBV15
J gene: TRBJ1-5
clone size: -
CDR3 length: 15
D gene: -
CDR3 protein: CATSSDRSPGQPQHF
CDR3 DNA: TGTGCCACCAGCAGTGACCGATCCCCCGGGCAGCCCCAGCATTTT

V gene: TRBV5-1
J gene: TRBJ1-5
clone size: -
CDR3 length: 13
D gene: -
CDR3 protein: CASSPGSNQPQHF
CDR3 DNA: TGCGCCAGCAGCCCGGGCAGCAATCAGCCCCAGCATTTT

V gene: TRBV27
J gene: TRBJ2-3
clone size: many
CDR3 length: 17
D gene: TRBD2
CDR3 protein: CASSGTSGSLITDTQYF
CDR3 DNA: TGTGCCAGCAGCGGGACTAGCGGGAGCCTCATCACAGATACGCAGTATTTT

V gene: TRBV7-9
J gene: TRBJ2-7
clone size: -
CDR3 length: 17
D gene: -
CDR3 protein: CASSTPGTPKGLYEQYF
CDR3 DNA: TGTGCCAGCAGCACACCCGGGACTCCGAAGGGCCTCTACGAGCAGTACTTC

V gene: TRBV5-1
J gene: TRBJ2-5
clone size: -
CDR3 length: 15
D gene: -
CDR3 protein: CASSLAPGTYETQYF
CDR3 DNA: TGCGCCAGCAGCTTGGCCCCCGGGACGTATGAGACCCAGTACTTC

V gene: TRBV20-1
J gene: TRBJ1-1
clone size: once
CDR3 length: 15
D gene: TRBD1
CDR3 protein: CSARGQGMVNTEAFF
CDR3 DNA: TGCAGTGCCCGGGGACAGGGTATGGTGAACACTGAAGCTTTCTTT

V gene: TRBV19
J gene: TRBJ2-1
clone size: few
CDR3 length: 13
D gene: -
CDR3 protein: CASSIDMSYEQFF
CDR3 DNA: TGTGCCAGTAGTATAGATATGAGTTATGAGCAGTTCTTC

V gene: TRBV27
J gene: TRBJ1-5
clone size: few
CDR3 length: 13
D gene: -
CDR3 protein: CASIGHLNQPQHF
CDR3 DNA: TGTGCCAGCATCGGGCATCTCAATCAGCCCCAGCATTTT

V gene: TRBV5-1
J gene: TRBJ2-5
clone size: -
CDR3 length: 13
D gene: -
CDR3 protein: CASSLVAQETQYF
CDR3 DNA: TGCGCCAGCAGCTTGGTAGCCCAAGAGACCCAGTACTTC

V gene: TRBV30
J gene: TRBJ2-7
clone size: few
CDR3 length: 16
D gene: TRBD2
CDR3 protein: CAWSVLSGRARYEQYF
CDR3 DNA: TGTGCCTGGAGTGTACTGAGCGGGAGGGCCCGATACGAGCAGTACTTC

V gene: TRBV12-3/TRBV12-4
J gene: TRBJ2-5
clone size: once
CDR3 length: 12
D gene: TRBD1
CDR3 protein: CASSRDRKDQYF
CDR3 DNA: TGTGCCAGCAGCAGGGACAGGAAAGACCAGTACTTC

V gene: TRBV5-1
J gene: TRBJ1-1
clone size: -
CDR3 length: 15
D gene: TRBD1
CDR3 protein: CASSDRQGMNTEAFF
CDR3 DNA: TGCGCCAGCAGCGACCGACAGGGAATGAACACTGAAGCTTTCTTT

V gene: TRBV12-3/TRBV12-4
J gene: TRBJ2-7
clone size: few
CDR3 length: 13
D gene: -
CDR3 protein: CASSSEQDWEQYF
CDR3 DNA: TGTGCCAGCAGTTCCGAACAGGATTGGGAGCAGTACTTC

V gene: TRBV19
J gene: TRBJ1-1
clone size: -
CDR3 length: 14
D gene: TRBD1
CDR3 protein: CASSMRTGLTEAFF
CDR3 DNA: TGTGCCAGTAGTATGCGGACAGGGCTGACTGAAGCTTTCTTT